This T cell receptor (beta chain) was recorded in a study of blood T cell repertoires in COVID-19. Study-level background: COVID-19 samples, acute and convalescent, were from the United States, Italy and Spain. T cells, B-cell-depleted T cells, or PBMCs provided the cDNA or gDNA that served as material.

Looked up from germline, CDR1 is MGHRA and CDR2 is YSYEKL. CDR3 size: 12 residues. V lost 5 bases, J lost 4 bases, and 8 bases lay in between. In the original processing: Cell counts per sample came from amplifying reference gene primers. TCRdb keeps only in-frame clones here, not all; method: immunoSEQ multiplex PCR. Clone size and the V and J calls come from that table; the DNA yielded D and trimming. The sample consists of about 210,000 clones, around four fifths of them appearing once. This clone was seen once. The V call is TRBV4-1, the J call TRBJ1-2; no firm D call. The specimen was peripheral blood. The receptor comes from a woman aged 45-65 years with acute or convalescent COVID-19. Written as DNA, the CDR3 is TGCGCCAGCAGCGGGGAGGCCTATGGCTACACCTTC. The encoded protein is CASSGEAYGYTF.